This T cell receptor (beta chain) originates from a study of T-cell memory formation after mild COVID-19. From germline, CDR1 is ENHRY and CDR2 SYGVKD. V trimming: 6 bases; J trimming: 2 bases; junction bases outside the gene matches: 10. This CDR3 spans 18 amino acids. TCRdb reprocessed the 5' RACE reads with MiXCR, giving one entry per CDR3 protein. This table holds about 500,000 distinct CDR3 sequences, roughly 21% found once. The source is an adult woman who had mild COVID-19 (a few samples of this study predate the infection). Cell type and time point are not known. The gene calls are TRBV10-3 and TRBJ2-3; TRBD2 agrees at 14 bases. The sample taken for sequencing was PBMCs or a T cell subset sorted from them (not recorded which). This CDR3 is CAISRGLAGATLTDTQYF. DNA of the CDR3: TGTGCCATCAGCCGGGGACTAGCGGGGGCCACCCTCACAGATACGCAGTATTTT.